This T cell receptor beta chain stems from a study of blood T cell repertoires in COVID-19. The wider study: There were acute and convalescent COVID-19 samples, and they came from the United States, Italy and Spain. PBMCs, B-cell-depleted T cells, or T cells provided the cDNA or gDNA that made up the material.

Original analysis: Amplified reference gene primers provided the basis for estimating nucleated cell counts. Profiling relied on immunoSEQ multiplex PCR, and the TCRdb table lists in-frame clones only, not all of them. The V and J calls and clone size are taken from that table; D and trimming were inferred from the DNA. The repertoire holds tens of thousands of clones, about 74% seen once, with 28% in the top ten. Germline V CDR1 and CDR2: MGHRA, YSYEKL. This CDR3 region has 12 residues. V lost 7 bases and J 3 bases, leaving 8 bases between the germline ends. This clone occurred many times. The sequencing input was peripheral blood. The chain joins TRBV4-1 to TRBJ2-3, with D possibly being TRBD2 (6 bases). The receptor's source is a woman of 80 years or more with acute or convalescent COVID-19. CDR3 bases: TGCGCCAGCATGGGGGGTACAGATACGCAGTATTTT. Amino acid sequence: CASMGGTDTQYF.